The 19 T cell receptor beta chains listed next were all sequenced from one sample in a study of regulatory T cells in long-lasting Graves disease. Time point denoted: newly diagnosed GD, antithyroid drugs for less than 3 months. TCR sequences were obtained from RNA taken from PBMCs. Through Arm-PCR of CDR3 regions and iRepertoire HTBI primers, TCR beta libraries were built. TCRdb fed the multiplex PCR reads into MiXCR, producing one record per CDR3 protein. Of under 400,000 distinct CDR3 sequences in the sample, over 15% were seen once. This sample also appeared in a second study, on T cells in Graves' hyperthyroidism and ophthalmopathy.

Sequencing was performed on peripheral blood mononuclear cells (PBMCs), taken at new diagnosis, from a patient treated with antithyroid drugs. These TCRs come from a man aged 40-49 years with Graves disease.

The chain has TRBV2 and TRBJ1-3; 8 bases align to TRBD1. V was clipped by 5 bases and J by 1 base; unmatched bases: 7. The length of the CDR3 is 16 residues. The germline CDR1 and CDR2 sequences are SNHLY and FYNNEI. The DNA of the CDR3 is TGTGCCAGCAGTCGACAGGGGTACGGATCTGGAAACACCATATATTTT. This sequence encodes CASSRQGYGSGNTIYF. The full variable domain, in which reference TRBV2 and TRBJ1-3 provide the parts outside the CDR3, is EPEVTQTPSHQVTQMGQEVILRCVPISNHLYFYWYRQILGQKVEFLVSFYNNEISEKSEIFDDQFSVERPDGSNFTLKIRSTKLEDSAMYFCASSRQGYGSGNTIYFGEGSWLTVV.

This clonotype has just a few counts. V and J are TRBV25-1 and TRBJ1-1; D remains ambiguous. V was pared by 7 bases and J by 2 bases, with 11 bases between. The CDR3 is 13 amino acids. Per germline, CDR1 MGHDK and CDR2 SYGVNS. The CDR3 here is CASTRAGNTEAFF. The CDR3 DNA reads TGTGCCAGCACCCGGGCAGGTAACACTGAAGCTTTCTTT.

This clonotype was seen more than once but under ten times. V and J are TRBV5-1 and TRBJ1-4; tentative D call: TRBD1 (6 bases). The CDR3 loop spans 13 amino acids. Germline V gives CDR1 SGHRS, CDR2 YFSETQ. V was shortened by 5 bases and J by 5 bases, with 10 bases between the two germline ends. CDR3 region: CASSQGQNEKLFF. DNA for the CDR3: TGCGCCAGCAGTCAAGGACAGAATGAAAAACTGTTTTTT.

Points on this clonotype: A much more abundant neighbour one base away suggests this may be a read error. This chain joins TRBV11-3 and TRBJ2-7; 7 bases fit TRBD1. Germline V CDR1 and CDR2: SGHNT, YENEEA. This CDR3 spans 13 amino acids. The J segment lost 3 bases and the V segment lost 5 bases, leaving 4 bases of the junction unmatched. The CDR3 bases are TGTGCCAGCAGCACCCGACAGGGCTACGAGCAGTACTTC. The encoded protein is CASSTRQGYEQYF. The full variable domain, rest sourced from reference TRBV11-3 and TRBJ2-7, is EAGVVQSPRYKIIEKKQPVAFWCNPISGHNTLYWYLQNLGQGPELLIRYENEEAVDDSQLPKDRFSAERLKGVDSTLKIQPAELGDSAVYLCASSTRQGYEQYFGPGTRLTVT.

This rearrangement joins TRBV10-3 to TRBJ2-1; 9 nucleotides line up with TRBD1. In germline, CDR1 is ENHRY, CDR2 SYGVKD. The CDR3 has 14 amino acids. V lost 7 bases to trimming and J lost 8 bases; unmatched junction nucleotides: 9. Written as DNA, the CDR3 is TGTGCCATCAAGCCGGGACAGGGAGGGGATGAGCAGTTCTTC. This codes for CAIKPGQGGDEQFF.

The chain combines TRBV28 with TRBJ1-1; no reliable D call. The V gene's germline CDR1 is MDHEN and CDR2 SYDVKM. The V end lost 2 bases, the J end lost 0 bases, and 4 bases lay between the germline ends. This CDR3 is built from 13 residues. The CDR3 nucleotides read TGTGCCAGCAGTTTAAAAATGAACACTGAAGCTTTCTTT. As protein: CASSLKMNTEAFF.

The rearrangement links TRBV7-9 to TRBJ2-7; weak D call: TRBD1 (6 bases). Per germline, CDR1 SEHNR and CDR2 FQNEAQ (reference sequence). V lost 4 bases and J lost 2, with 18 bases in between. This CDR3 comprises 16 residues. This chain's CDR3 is CASSSIRDTDTYEQYF. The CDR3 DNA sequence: TGTGCCAGCAGCTCGATCCGGGACACCGATACCTACGAGCAGTACTTC.

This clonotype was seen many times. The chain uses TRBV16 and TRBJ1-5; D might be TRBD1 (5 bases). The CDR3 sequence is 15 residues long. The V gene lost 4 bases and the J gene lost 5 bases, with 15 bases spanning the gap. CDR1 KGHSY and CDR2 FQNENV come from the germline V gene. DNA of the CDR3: TGTGCCAGCAGCCGATCTGGTAGGGGTGATCAGCCCCAGCATTTT. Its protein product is CASSRSGRGDQPQHF.

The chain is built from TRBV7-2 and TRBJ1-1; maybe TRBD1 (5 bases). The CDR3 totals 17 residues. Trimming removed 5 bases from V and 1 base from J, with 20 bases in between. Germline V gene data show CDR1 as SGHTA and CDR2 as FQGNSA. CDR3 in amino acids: CASSQTLPGPQNTEAFF. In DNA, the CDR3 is TGTGCCAGCAGCCAGACTTTGCCGGGACCCCAGAACACTGAAGCTTTCTTT. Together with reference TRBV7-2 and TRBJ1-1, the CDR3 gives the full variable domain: GAGVSQSPSNKVTEKGKDVELRCDPISGHTALYWYRQSLGQGLEFLIYFQGNSAPDKSGLPSDRFSAERTGGSVSTLTIQRTQQEDSAVYLCASSQTLPGPQNTEAFFGQGTRLTVV.

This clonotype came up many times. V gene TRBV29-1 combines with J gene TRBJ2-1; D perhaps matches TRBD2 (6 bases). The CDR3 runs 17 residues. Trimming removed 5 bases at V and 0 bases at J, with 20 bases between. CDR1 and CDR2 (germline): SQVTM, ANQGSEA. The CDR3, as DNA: TGCAGCGTTCCGGACCGATGGAGGCGGGACTCCTACAATGAGCAGTTCTTC. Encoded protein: CSVPDRWRRDSYNEQFF.

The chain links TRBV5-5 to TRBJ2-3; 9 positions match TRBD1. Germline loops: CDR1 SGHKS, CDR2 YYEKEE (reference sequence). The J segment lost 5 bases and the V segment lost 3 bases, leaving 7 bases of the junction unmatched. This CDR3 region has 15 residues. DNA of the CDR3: TGTGCCAGCAGCTCGGACAGGGGCCTCAGAGATACGCAGTATTTT. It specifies CASSSDRGLRDTQYF.

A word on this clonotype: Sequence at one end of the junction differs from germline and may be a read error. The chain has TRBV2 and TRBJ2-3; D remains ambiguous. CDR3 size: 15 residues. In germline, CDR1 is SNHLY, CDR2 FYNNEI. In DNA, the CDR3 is TGTGTCAGCAACAAAGAGCAGGTTAGCACAGATACGCAGTATTTT. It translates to CVSNKEQVSTDTQYF.

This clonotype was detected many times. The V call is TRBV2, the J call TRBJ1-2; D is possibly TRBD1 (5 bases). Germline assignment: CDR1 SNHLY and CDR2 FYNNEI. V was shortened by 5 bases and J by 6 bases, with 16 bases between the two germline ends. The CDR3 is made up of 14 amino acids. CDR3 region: CASSRDRAPDGYTF. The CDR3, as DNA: TGTGCCAGCAGTCGAGACAGAGCTCCTGATGGCTACACCTTC.

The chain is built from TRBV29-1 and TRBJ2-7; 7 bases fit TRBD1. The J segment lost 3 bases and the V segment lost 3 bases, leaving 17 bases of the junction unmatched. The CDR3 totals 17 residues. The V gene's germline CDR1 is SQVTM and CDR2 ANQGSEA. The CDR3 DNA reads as TGCAGCGTTGAGATATTGAGTTGGGACAGTAATCTCTACGAGCAGTACTTC. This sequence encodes CSVEILSWDSNLYEQYF.

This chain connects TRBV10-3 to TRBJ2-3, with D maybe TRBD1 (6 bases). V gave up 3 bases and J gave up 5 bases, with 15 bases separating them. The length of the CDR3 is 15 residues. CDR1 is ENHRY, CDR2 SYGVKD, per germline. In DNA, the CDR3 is TGTGCCATCAGTGAACCGGGGACACGAGGAGATACGCAGTATTTT. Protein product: CAISEPGTRGDTQYF.

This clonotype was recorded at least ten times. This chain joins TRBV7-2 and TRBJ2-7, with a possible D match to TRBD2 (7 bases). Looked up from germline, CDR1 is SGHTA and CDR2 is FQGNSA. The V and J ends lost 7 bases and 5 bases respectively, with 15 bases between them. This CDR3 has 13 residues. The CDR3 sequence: CASTPRGGNEQYF. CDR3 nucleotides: TGTGCCAGCACCCCGAGGGGGGGCAACGAGCAGTACTTC.

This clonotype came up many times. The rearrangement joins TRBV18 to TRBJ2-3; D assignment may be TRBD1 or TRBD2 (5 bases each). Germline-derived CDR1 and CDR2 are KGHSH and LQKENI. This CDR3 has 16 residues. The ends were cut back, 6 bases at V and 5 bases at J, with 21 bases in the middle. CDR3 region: CASSTGTQFQIDTQYF. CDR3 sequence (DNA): TGTGCCAGCTCTACCGGGACGCAGTTTCAGATAGATACGCAGTATTTT.

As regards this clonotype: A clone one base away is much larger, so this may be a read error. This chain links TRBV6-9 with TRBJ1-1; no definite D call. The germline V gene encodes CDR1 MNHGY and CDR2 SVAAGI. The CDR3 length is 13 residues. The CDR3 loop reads CASRYLMNTEAFF. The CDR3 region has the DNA TGTGCCAGCAGATATTTGATGAACACTGAAGCTTTCTTT.

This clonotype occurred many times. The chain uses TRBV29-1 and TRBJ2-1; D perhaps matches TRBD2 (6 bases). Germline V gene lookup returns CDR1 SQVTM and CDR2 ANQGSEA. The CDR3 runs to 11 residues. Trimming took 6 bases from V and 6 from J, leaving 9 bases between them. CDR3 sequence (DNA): TGCAGCGTATATAGCGGCAATGAGCAGTTCTTC. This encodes CSVYSGNEQFF.